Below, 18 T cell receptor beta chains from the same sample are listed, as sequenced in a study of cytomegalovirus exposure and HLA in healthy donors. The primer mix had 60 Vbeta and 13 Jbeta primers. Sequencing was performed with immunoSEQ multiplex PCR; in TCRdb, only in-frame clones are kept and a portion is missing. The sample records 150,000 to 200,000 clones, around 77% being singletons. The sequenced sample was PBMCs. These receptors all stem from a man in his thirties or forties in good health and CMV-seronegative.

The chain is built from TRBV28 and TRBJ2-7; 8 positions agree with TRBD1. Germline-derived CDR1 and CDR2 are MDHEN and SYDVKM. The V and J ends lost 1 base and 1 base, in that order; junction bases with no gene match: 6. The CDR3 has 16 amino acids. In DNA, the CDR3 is TGTGCCAGCAGTTTATTAGGGACAGGTACTTCCTACGAGCAGTACTTC. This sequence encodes CASSLLGTGTSYEQYF.

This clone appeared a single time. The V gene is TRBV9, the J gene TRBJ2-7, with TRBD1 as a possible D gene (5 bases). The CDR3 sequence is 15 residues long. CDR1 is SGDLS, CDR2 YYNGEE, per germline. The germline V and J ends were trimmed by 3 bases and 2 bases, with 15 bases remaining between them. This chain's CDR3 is CASSAQTRGAYEQYF. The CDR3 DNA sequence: TGTGCCAGCAGCGCCCAAACAAGGGGCGCCTACGAGCAGTACTTC.

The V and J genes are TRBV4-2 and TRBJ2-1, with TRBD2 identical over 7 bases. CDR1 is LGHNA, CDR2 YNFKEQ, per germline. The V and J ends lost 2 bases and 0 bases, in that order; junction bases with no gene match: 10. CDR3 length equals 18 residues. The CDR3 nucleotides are TGTGCCAGCAGCCAAATTGGGGCGGGAGACGGCTCCTACAATGAGCAGTTCTTC. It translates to CASSQIGAGDGSYNEQFF.

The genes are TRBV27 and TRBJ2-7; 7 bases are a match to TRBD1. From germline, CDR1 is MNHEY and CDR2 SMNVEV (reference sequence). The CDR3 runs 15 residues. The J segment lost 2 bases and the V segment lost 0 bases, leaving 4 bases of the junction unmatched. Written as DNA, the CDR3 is TGTGCCAGCAGTTTATCGTGGACAGGAACCTACGAGCAGTACTTC. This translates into CASSLSWTGTYEQYF.

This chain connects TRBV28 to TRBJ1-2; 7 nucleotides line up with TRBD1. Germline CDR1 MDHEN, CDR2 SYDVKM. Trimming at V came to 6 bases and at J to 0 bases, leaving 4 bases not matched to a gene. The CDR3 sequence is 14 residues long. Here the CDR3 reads CASRRDRANYGYTF. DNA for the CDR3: TGTGCCAGCAGACGGGACAGAGCTAACTATGGCTACACCTTC.

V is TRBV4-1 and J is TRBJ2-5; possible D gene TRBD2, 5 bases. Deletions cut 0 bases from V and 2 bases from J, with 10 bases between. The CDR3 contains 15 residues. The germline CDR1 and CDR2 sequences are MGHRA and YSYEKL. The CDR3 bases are TGCGCCAGCAGCCAAGACGGACTGGCTCAAGAGACCCAGTACTTC. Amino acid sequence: CASSQDGLAQETQYF.

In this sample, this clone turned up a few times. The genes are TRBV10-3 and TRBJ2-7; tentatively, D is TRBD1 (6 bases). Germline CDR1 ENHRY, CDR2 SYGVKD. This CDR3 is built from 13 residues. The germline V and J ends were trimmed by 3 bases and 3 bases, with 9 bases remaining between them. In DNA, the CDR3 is TGTGCCATCAGTGAAAGGACAGACTACGAGCAGTACTTC. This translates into CAISERTDYEQYF.

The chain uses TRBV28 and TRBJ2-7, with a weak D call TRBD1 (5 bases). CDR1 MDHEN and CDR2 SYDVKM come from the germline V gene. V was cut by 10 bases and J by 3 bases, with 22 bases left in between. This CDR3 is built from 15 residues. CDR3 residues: CATIQTANTNYEQYF. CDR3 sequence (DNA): TGTGCCACCATTCAGACAGCGAATACTAACTACGAGCAGTACTTC.

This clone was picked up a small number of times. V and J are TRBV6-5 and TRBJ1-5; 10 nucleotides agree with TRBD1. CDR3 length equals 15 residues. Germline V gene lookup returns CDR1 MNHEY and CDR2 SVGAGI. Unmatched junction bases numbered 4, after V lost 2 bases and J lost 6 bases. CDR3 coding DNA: TGTGCCAGCAGTTACGGACAGGGGGGCGGTCAGCCCCAGCATTTT. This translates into CASSYGQGGGQPQHF.

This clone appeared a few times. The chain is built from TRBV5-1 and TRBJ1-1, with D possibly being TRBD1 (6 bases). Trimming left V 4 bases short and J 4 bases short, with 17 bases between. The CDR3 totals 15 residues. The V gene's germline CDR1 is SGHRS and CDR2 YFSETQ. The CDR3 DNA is TGCGCCAGCAGCCTCTGGTTTCAGGGGAGCACTGAAGCTTTCTTT. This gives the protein CASSLWFQGSTEAFF.

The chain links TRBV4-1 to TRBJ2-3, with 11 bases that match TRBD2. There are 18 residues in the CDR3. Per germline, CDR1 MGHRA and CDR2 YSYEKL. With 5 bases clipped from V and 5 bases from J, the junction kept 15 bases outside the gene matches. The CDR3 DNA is TGCGCCAGCAGCTCCCCCCCCCAACTAGCGGGAGAGGTAGATACGCAGTATTTT. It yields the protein CASSSPPQLAGEVDTQYF.

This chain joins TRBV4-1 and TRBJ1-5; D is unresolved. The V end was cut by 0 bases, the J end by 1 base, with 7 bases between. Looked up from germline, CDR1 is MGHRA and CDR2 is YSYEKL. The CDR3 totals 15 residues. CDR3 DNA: TGCGCCAGCAGCCAAGATCGGGGAAGCAATCAGCCCCAGCATTTT. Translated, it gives CASSQDRGSNQPQHF.

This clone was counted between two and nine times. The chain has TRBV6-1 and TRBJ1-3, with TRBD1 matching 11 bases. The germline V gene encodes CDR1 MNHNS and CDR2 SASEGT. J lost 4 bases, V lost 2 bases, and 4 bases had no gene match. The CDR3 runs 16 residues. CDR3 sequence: CASSEPGQGGGNTIYF. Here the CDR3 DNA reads TGTGCCAGCAGTGAACCGGGACAGGGGGGCGGAAACACCATATATTTT.

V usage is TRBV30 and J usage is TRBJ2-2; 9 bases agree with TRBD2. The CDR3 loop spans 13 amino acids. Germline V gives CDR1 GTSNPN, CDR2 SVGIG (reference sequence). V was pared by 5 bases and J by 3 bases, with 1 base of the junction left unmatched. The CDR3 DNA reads TGTGCCTGGGGGACTAGCTACACCGGGGAGCTGTTTTTT. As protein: CAWGTSYTGELFF.

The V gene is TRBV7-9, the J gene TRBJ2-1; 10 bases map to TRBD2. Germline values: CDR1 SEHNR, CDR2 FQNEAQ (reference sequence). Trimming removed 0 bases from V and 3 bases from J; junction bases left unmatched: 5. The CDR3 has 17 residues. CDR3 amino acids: CASSLALRTSGYNEQFF. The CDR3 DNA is TGTGCCAGCAGCTTAGCGCTGAGGACTAGCGGCTACAATGAGCAGTTCTTC.

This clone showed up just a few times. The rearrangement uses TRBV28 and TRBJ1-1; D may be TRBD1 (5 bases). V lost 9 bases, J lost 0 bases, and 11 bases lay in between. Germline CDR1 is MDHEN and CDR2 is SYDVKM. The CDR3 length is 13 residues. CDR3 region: CASIGGVNTEAFF. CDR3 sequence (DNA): TGTGCCAGTATTGGGGGGGTGAACACTGAAGCTTTCTTT.

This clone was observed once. The CDR3 reads CASSSDRANYGYTF. CDR3 coding DNA: TGCGCCAGCAGCAGTGACAGGGCGAACTATGGCTACACCTTC. The chain joins TRBV4-1 to TRBJ1-2; 7 nucleotides align to TRBD1. CDR1 is MGHRA, CDR2 YSYEKL, per germline. The V and J ends lost 5 bases and 2 bases, in that order; junction bases with no gene match: 5. The CDR3 sequence is 14 residues long.

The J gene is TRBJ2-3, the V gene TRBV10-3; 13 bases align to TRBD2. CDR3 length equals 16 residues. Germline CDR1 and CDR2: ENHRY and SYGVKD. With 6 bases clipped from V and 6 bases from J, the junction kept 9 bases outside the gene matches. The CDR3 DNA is TGTGCCATCAGAGATGAACTAGCGGGAGGGCATGATACGCAGTATTTT. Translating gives CAIRDELAGGHDTQYF.